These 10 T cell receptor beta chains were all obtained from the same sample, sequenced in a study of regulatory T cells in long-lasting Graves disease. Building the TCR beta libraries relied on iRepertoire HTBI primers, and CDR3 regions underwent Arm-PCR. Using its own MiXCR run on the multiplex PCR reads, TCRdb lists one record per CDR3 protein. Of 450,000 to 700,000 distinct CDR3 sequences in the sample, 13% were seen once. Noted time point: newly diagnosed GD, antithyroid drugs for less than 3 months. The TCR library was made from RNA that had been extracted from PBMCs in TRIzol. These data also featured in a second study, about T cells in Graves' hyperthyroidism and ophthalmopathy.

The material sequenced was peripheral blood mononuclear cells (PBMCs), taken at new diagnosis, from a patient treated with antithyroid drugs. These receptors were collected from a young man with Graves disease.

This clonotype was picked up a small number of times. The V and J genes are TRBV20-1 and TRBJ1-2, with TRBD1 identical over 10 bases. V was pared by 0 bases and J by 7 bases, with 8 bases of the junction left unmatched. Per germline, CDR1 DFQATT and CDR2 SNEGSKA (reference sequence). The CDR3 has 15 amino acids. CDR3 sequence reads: CSARDGGQGHSGYTF. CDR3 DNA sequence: TGCAGTGCTAGAGATGGGGGACAGGGGCATAGTGGCTACACCTTC.

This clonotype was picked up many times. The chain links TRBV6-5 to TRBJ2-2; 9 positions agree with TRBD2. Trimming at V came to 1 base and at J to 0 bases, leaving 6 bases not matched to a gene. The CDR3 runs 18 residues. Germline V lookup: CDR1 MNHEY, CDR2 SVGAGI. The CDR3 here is CASSYLTSGFANTGELFF. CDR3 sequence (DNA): TGTGCCAGCAGTTACTTGACTAGCGGTTTCGCGAACACCGGGGAGCTGTTTTTT.

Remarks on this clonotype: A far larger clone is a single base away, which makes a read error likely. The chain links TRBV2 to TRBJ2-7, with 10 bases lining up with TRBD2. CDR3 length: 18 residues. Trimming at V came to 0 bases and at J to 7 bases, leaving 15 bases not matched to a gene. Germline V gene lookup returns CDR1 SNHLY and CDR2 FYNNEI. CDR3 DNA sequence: TGTGCCAGCAGTGAAGCAACTAGCGGGACTAAACCCGGGGATGAGCAGTACTTC. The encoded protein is CASSEATSGTKPGDEQYF.

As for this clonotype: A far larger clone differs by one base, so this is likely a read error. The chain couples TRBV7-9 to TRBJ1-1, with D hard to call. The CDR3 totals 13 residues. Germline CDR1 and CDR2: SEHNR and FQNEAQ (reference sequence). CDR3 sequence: CAGSLAMNTEAFF. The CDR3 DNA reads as TGTGCCGGCAGCTTAGCTATGAACACTGAAGCTTTCTTT.

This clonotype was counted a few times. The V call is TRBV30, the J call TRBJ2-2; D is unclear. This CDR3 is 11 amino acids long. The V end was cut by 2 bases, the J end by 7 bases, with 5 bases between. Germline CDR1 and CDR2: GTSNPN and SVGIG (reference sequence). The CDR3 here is CAWSKGGELFF. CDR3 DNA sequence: TGTGCCTGGAGTAAGGGCGGGGAGCTGTTTTTT.

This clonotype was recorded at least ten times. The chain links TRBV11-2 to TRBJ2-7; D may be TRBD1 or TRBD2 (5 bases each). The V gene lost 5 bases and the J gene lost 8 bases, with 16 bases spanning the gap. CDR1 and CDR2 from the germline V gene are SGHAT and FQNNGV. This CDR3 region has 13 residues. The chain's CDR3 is CASSHRGLPQQYF. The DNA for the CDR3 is TGTGCCAGCAGCCATCGGGGCCTCCCTCAGCAGTACTTC.

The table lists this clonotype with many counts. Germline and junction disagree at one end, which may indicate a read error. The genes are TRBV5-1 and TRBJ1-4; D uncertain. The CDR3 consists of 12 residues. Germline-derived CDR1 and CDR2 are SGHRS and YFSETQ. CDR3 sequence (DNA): TGTGCCAGCAGTCTCGACAATGAAAAACTGTTTTTT. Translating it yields CASSLDNEKLFF.

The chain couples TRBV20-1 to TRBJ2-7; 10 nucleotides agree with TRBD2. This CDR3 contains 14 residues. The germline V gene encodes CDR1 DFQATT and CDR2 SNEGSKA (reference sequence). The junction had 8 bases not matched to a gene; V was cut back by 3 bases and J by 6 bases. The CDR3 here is CSARQAGGPVEQYF. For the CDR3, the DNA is TGCAGTGCTAGGCAAGCGGGAGGGCCGGTCGAGCAGTACTTC.

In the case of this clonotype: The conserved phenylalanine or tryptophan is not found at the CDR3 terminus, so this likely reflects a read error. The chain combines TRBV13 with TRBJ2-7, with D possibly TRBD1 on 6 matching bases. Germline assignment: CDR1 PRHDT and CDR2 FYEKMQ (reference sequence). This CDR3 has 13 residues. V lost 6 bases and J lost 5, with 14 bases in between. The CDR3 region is CASSLTGHNEQYL. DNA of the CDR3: TGTGCCAGCAGTTTAACAGGGCACAACGAGCAGTACCTC.

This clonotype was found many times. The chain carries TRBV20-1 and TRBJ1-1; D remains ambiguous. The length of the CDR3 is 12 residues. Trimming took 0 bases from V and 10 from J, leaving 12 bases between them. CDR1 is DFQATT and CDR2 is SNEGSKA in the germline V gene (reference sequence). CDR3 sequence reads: CSAREVERSAFF. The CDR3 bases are TGCAGTGCTAGAGAGGTGGAACGGTCAGCTTTCTTT.